The table lists the clone carrying this TCR beta chain with a few counts. TCRdb reprocessed the 5' RACE reads with MiXCR, giving one entry per CDR3 protein. The sample shows hundreds of thousands of distinct CDR3 sequences, 9.5% to 13% of them seen only once. This sample was included in a study of T cells after yellow fever vaccination. The specimen was PBMCs, collected on the day of the first yellow fever vaccination. The source of this sequence is a man between 18 and 29 years old who received the YFV17D yellow fever vaccine.

In DNA, the CDR3 is TGCGCCAGCAGCCAACAGGGACCTAGCCGCTCCGGCTACACCTTC. This encodes CASSQQGPSRSGYTF. The chain employs TRBV4-3 and TRBJ1-2; maybe TRBD1 (5 bases). CDR1 is LGHNA and CDR2 is YSLEER in the germline V gene. The CDR3 length is 15 residues. V lost 2 bases to trimming and J lost 8 bases, with 18 bases between them.